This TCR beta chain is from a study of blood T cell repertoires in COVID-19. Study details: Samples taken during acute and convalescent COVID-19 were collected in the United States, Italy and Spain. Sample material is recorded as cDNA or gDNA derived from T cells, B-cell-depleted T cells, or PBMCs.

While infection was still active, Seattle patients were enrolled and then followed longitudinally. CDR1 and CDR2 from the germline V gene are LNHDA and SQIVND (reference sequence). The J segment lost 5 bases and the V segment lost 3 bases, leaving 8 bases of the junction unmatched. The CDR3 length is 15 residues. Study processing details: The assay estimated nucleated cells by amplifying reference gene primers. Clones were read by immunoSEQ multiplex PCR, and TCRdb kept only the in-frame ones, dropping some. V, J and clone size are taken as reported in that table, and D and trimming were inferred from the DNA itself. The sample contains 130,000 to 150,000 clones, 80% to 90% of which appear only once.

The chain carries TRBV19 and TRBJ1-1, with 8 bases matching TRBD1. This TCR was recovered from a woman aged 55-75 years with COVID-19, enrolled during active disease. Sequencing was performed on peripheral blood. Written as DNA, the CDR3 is TGTGCCAGTAGTATGGTTAACAGGGGGGGGACTGAAGCTTTCTTT. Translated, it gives CASSMVNRGGTEAFF.